This T cell receptor (beta chain) was found in a study of post-analysis software for immune sequencing data. Across the study: Relapsing-remitting, secondary progressive and progressive-relapsing multiple sclerosis were all included among the disease courses.

Study-wide results and limits: In patients, five or six TRBV segments were more frequent than in controls, with TRBV5-6, TRBV5-1 and TRBV20-1 among them.

This clonotype was seen a handful of times. Its antigen is as yet unknown. Unique molecular identifiers tagged the TCR beta cDNA libraries. TCRdb re-derived calls from the PCR reads in MiXCR, one entry per CDR3 protein. The sample includes hundreds of thousands of distinct CDR3 sequences, approximately 53% of them seen just once. The CDR3 sequence is 11 residues long. Germline CDR1 reads SQVTM; CDR2 reads ANQGSEA. The receptor was derived from a girl aged 5-17 years with multiple sclerosis. The sample taken for sequencing was blood. The rearrangement uses TRBV29-1 and TRBJ2-5, with D unclear. The J call may be wrong; the DNA end is better matched by TRBJ2-7. The CDR3 DNA reads TGCAGCGTTGAATTCAGGAACGAGCAGTACTTC. Translating it yields CSVEFRNEQYF.